The 10 T cell receptor beta chains below come from one sample, sequenced in a study of blood T cell repertoires in COVID-19. Measured with immunoSEQ multiplex PCR; TCRdb has only the in-frame clones, and not every one. The table includes about 150,000 clones, approximately 85% detected once. Sequenced input: peripheral blood. These receptors were taken from a man in his sixties with COVID-19, enrolled during active disease.

The chain joins TRBV11-1 to TRBJ2-3, with TRBD2 matching 8 bases. The trim removed 5 bases at V and 2 bases at J, leaving 6 bases unmatched. The germline gives CDR1 SGHAT, CDR2 FQDESV (reference sequence). The CDR3 length is 15 residues. The CDR3 region has the DNA TGTGCCAGCAGCGGAGGCGGGGGGTCCACAGATACGCAGTATTTT. It translates to CASSGGGGSTDTQYF.

This chain uses TRBV6-2 or TRBV6-3 with TRBJ2-7; D gene ambiguous. Looked up from germline, CDR1 is MNHEY and CDR2 is SVGEGT. Deletions cut 4 bases from V and 6 bases from J, with 7 bases between. This CDR3 is built from 11 residues. CDR3 residues: CASSSPGEQYF. Here the CDR3 DNA reads TGTGCCAGCAGTTCCCCGGGCGAGCAGTACTTC.

In this sample, this clone turned up once. The genes are TRBV7-3 and TRBJ1-1; maybe TRBD1 (5 bases). Germline V gene data show CDR1 as SGHTA and CDR2 as FQGTGA. The CDR3 consists of 14 residues. The V end was cut by 3 bases, the J end by 1 base, with 9 bases between. DNA of the CDR3: TGTGCCAGCAGCTTTGGACACCAGAACACTGAAGCTTTCTTT. Translation: CASSFGHQNTEAFF. Drawing the rest from reference TRBV7-3 and TRBJ1-1, the complete variable domain is GAGVSQTPSNKVTEKGKYVELRCDPISGHTALYWYRQSLGQGPEFLIYFQGTGAADDSGLPNDRFFAVRPEGSVSTLKIQRTERGDSAVYLCASSFGHQNTEAFFGQGTRLTVV.

The CDR3 loop reads CASQLTSGGNNEQFF. CDR3 nucleotide sequence: TGTGCCAGCCAACTGACTAGCGGGGGGAACAATGAGCAGTTCTTC. The rearrangement uses TRBV11-3 and TRBJ2-1; 13 bases agree with TRBD2. Germline assignment: CDR1 SGHNT and CDR2 YENEEA. The CDR3 is 15 amino acids. V lost 8 bases, J lost 5 bases, and 6 bases stayed unmatched.

This chain links TRBV23-1 with TRBJ1-5; tentatively, D is TRBD1 (5 bases). TRBV23-1 is reported as an ORF; its role is uncertain. V lost 4 bases, J lost 0 bases, and 16 bases lay in between. This CDR3 is 17 amino acids long. The CDR3 nucleotides are TGCGCCAGCAGTCGAGATGGGGGGAAGCATAGCAATCAGCCCCAGCATTTT. Its protein is CASSRDGGKHSNQPQHF.

The V gene is TRBV2, the J gene TRBJ2-3; the match to TRBD2 covers 13 bases. CDR1 is SNHLY and CDR2 is FYNNEI in the germline V gene. V gave up 3 bases and J gave up 2 bases; unmatched junction bases: 5. The CDR3 has 17 residues. The CDR3 nucleotides are TGTGCCAGCAGTGAGGGGACTAGCGGGGATACCACAGATACGCAGTATTTT. As protein: CASSEGTSGDTTDTQYF.

V usage is TRBV5-1 and J usage is TRBJ2-5; TRBD1 matches 9 bases. V lost 6 bases and J lost 5; bases outside the gene matches: 5. CDR3 size: 13 residues. Germline values: CDR1 SGHRS, CDR2 YFSETQ. The CDR3 DNA sequence: TGCGCCAGCAAGGGACAGGGATTGGAGACCCAGTACTTC. As protein: CASKGQGLETQYF.

This clone was counted only a few times. J is TRBJ2-2 and V is TRBV7-2; D may be TRBD2 (5 bases). Trimming shortened V by 7 bases and J by 1 base, and 7 bases separated the two germline ends. Germline CDR1 is SGHTA and CDR2 is FQGNSA. The CDR3 extends over 13 amino acids. CDR3 residues: CASTEGNTGELFF. Written as DNA, the CDR3 is TGTGCCAGCACTGAGGGGAACACCGGGGAGCTGTTTTTT.

This clone was picked up one time. The rearrangement links TRBV28 to TRBJ1-3; possible D gene TRBD1, 5 bases. Germline V gene sequence: CDR1 MDHEN, CDR2 SYDVKM. The V end was cut by 6 bases, the J end by 0 bases, with 24 bases between. The CDR3 runs to 19 residues. This CDR3 reads CASRNPFGQDIFSGNTIYF. CDR3 DNA: TGTGCCAGCAGAAATCCCTTCGGGCAGGACATTTTCTCTGGAAACACCATATATTTT.

CDR3 sequence reads: CASTPGGGNYGYTF. The CDR3 coding sequence is TGTGCCAGCACCCCGGGGGGCGGGAACTATGGCTACACCTTC. The rearrangement links TRBV7-8 to TRBJ1-2, with TRBD1 as a possible D gene (6 bases). V lost 7 bases to trimming and J lost 2 bases, with 14 bases between them. There are 14 residues in the CDR3. Germline V CDR1 and CDR2: SGHVS, FQNEAQ.